This T cell receptor beta chain appears in the sequencing data of a study of blood T cell repertoires in COVID-19. About the research overall: Sources were T cells, B-cell-depleted T cells, or PBMCs; the material itself was cDNA or gDNA.

Authors' methods: Nucleated cell number was recorded as an estimate derived from reference gene primer amplification. Sequencing used immunoSEQ multiplex PCR; TCRdb keeps in-frame clones, though not all of them. The V and J calls and the clone size are those of that table, but D and trimming were determined from the DNA. The sample holds approximately 300,000 clones, about nine tenths seen once. CDR1 and CDR2 from the germline V gene are SGHRS and YFSETQ. Trimming left V 4 bases short and J 2 bases short, with 4 bases between. The CDR3 is made up of 11 amino acids. Patients from Seattle were sampled longitudinally, starting during active infection.

Sequenced material: peripheral blood. The rearrangement links TRBV5-1 to TRBJ2-7, with D uncertain. The receptor's source is a woman younger than 45 with COVID-19, enrolled during active disease. This chain's CDR3 is CASSTPYEQYF. The CDR3 DNA is TGCGCCAGCAGCACTCCCTACGAGCAGTACTTC.